The rows below give T cell receptor beta chains drawn from one sample of a study of cytomegalovirus exposure and HLA in healthy donors. Method: immunoSEQ multiplex PCR; TCRdb's copy keeps in-frame clones and lacks some. The data show 170,000 or so clones, roughly 80% seen once. The sequencing sample was made of PBMCs. The receptors shown here come from a man between 60 and 70 years old in good health and CMV-seronegative. Both conserved end residues are part of each CDR3. Each record gives: V gene, J gene, clone size, CDR3 length, D gene, CDR3 protein, CDR3 DNA. The D gene is left open where the match is weak. Clone size is given for some rows only: seen once, a few or many times, or a class if the clone is expanded.

V: TRBV5-4
J: TRBJ1-2
size: NA
length: 17
D: TRBD1
CDR3: CASSFKDRGHSNYGYTF
DNA: TGTGCCAGCAGCTTCAAGGACAGGGGACACTCTAACTATGGCTACACCTTC

V: TRBV30
J: TRBJ2-1
size: NA
length: 15
D: TRBD2
CDR3: CAWSPNFLAGGEQFF
DNA: TGTGCCTGGAGTCCCAACTTCCTAGCGGGAGGGGAGCAGTTCTTC

V: TRBV7-6
J: TRBJ2-7
size: NA
length: 14
D: NA
CDR3: CASSLGTGMDEQYF
DNA: TGTGCCAGCAGCTTAGGGACGGGGATGGACGAGCAGTACTTC

V: TRBV6-6
J: TRBJ2-3
size: NA
length: 13
D: NA
CDR3: CASRRTRGDTQYF
DNA: TGTGCCAGCAGAAGAACCAGAGGGGATACGCAGTATTTT

V: TRBV10-2
J: TRBJ1-1
size: NA
length: 14
D: TRBD1
CDR3: CASSEYRDRPEAFF
DNA: TGCGCCAGCAGTGAGTACCGGGACAGGCCCGAAGCTTTCTTT

V: TRBV6-1
J: TRBJ1-1
size: NA
length: 13
D: TRBD1
CDR3: CASRDRGGTEAFF
DNA: TGTGCCAGCAGAGACAGGGGCGGGACTGAAGCTTTCTTT

V: TRBV5-4
J: TRBJ2-2
size: NA
length: 15
D: NA
CDR3: CASSLNAAGTGELFF
DNA: TGTGCCAGCAGCTTGAACGCGGCGGGGACCGGGGAGCTGTTTTTT

V: TRBV30
J: TRBJ2-5
size: NA
length: 13
D: NA
CDR3: CAWSWTPQETQYF
DNA: TGTGCCTGGAGTTGGACACCTCAAGAGACCCAGTACTTC

V: TRBV14
J: TRBJ2-3
size: NA
length: 15
D: NA
CDR3: CASSRGAPSTDTQYF
DNA: TGTGCCAGCAGCCGAGGAGCCCCTAGCACAGATACGCAGTATTTT

V: TRBV19
J: TRBJ1-1
size: NA
length: 13
D: NA
CDR3: CASGQTRNTEAFF
DNA: TGTGCCAGTGGTCAAACAAGGAACACTGAAGCTTTCTTT

V: TRBV7-9
J: TRBJ2-5
size: NA
length: 15
D: TRBD2
CDR3: CASSTGLAGEETQYF
DNA: TGTGCCAGCAGCACCGGACTAGCGGGAGAGGAGACCCAGTACTTC

V: TRBV6-1
J: TRBJ1-4
size: NA
length: 15
D: TRBD1
CDR3: CASSDRGQPNEKLFF
DNA: TGTGCCAGCAGTGACAGGGGACAGCCAAATGAAAAACTGTTTTTT

V: TRBV20-1
J: TRBJ2-7
size: NA
length: 11
D: NA
CDR3: CSARVTSEQYF
DNA: TGCAGTGCTAGAGTGACATCCGAGCAGTACTTC

V: TRBV7-9
J: TRBJ1-2
size: NA
length: 13
D: NA
CDR3: CASSPRTVGGYTF
DNA: TGTGCCAGCAGCCCAAGGACAGTCGGGGGCTACACCTTC

V: TRBV4-1
J: TRBJ2-3
size: NA
length: 15
D: NA
CDR3: CASSQVQSDTDTQYF
DNA: TGCGCCAGCAGCCAAGTTCAATCAGACACAGATACGCAGTATTTT

V: TRBV6-1
J: TRBJ1-5
size: once
length: 16
D: NA
CDR3: CASSEARGASNQPQHF
DNA: TGTGCCAGCAGTGAAGCCCGGGGGGCTAGCAATCAGCCCCAGCATTTT

V: TRBV10-1
J: TRBJ1-1
size: NA
length: 16
D: TRBD1
CDR3: CASSEYGRGRNTEAFF
DNA: TGCGCCAGCAGTGAGTATGGCAGGGGGCGGAACACTGAAGCTTTCTTT

V: TRBV27
J: TRBJ2-3
size: NA
length: 14
D: TRBD1
CDR3: CASKEQGNTDTQYF
DNA: TGTGCCAGCAAAGAACAGGGGAACACAGATACGCAGTATTTT

V: TRBV9
J: TRBJ2-3
size: NA
length: 13
D: NA
CDR3: CASSVGSQDTQYF
DNA: TGTGCCAGCAGCGTAGGTAGCCAAGATACGCAGTATTTT